The 20 T cell receptor beta chains below were found in one sample sequenced in a study of type 1 regulatory T cells. In TCRdb, the reads were re-called with MiXCR into one record per CDR3 protein. Of over 14,000 distinct CDR3 sequences listed, around 15% are singletons. Antigen specificity for these receptors is unknown. The sample was cultured T cells, either the whole culture or a sorted T cell fraction (not recorded which). The receptors were sampled from a human donor in good health.

With regard to this clonotype: One base away lies a much larger clone, so this may be a sequencing read error. The chain carries TRBV29-1 and TRBJ2-5; D is perhaps TRBD2 (5 bases). V lost 4 bases and J 5 bases, leaving 11 bases between the germline ends. The germline CDR1 and CDR2 sequences are SQVTM and ANQGSEA. This CDR3 spans 12 amino acids. This CDR3 is CSVVGWEETQYF. The CDR3 DNA is TGCAGCGTTGTCGGTTGGGAGGAGACCCAGTACTTC.

This clonotype is medium-sized (0.01 to 0.1%) by share. V usage is TRBV5-1 and J usage is TRBJ2-2; 10 bases match TRBD1. Unmatched junction bases numbered 7, after V lost 5 bases and J lost 6 bases. The germline gives CDR1 SGHRS, CDR2 YFSETQ. This CDR3 comprises 15 residues. The CDR3 bases are TGCGCCAGCAGGTTGACAGGGGGCTCTGCCGGGGAGCTGTTTTTT. Translating gives CASRLTGGSAGELFF.

This clonotype was detected ten times or more. The chain recombines TRBV24-1 with TRBJ2-1; 13 bases are a match to TRBD2. Germline V gives CDR1 KGHDR, CDR2 SFDVKD. This CDR3 spans 17 amino acids. V shed 4 bases and J 5 bases; nucleotides not matched to a gene: 7. This CDR3 reads CATSESGGLAGNNEQFF. The CDR3 DNA follows: TGTGCCACCAGTGAGAGCGGGGGACTAGCGGGAAACAATGAGCAGTTCTTC.

Remarks on this clonotype: Only one base separates this from a far larger clonotype, so it likely reflects a read error. This chain joins TRBV19 and TRBJ2-1; TRBD1 is a possible D gene (6 bases). Looked up from germline, CDR1 is LNHDA and CDR2 is SQIVND (reference sequence). CDR3 length: 12 residues. Trimming stripped 7 bases from V and 10 bases from J, with 14 bases between. For the CDR3, the DNA is TGTGCCAGTAATTTACAGGGCAGCGAGCAGTTCTTC. Protein sequence: CASNLQGSEQFF.

This clonotype is judged medium-sized. The J gene is TRBJ2-7, the V gene TRBV27; D unresolved. Trimming pared 4 bases from V and 6 bases from J, leaving 13 bases between. The CDR3 is 13 residues long. Germline V gives CDR1 MNHEY, CDR2 SMNVEV (reference sequence). The CDR3 DNA is TGTGCCAGCAGTTCCCCCTTGAGCCCCGAGCAGTACTTC. Translation gives CASSSPLSPEQYF.

By sample fraction, this clonotype is medium-sized (0.01 to 0.1%). This chain joins TRBV20-1 and TRBJ2-5; D ambiguous. Germline lookup yields CDR1 DFQATT and CDR2 SNEGSKA (reference sequence). V lost 1 base to trimming and J lost 4 bases, with 1 base between them. CDR3 length: 10 residues. The CDR3 DNA reads TGCAGTGCTAGAGGAGAGACCCAGTACTTC. Encoded protein: CSARGETQYF.

The sample holds many counts of this clonotype. The chain uses TRBV30 and TRBJ2-5; tentatively, D is TRBD1 or TRBD2 (6 bases each). Trimming took 3 bases from V and 3 from J, leaving 11 bases between them. Germline lookup yields CDR1 GTSNPN and CDR2 SVGIG (reference sequence). The CDR3 runs to 13 residues. The CDR3 bases are TGTGCCTGGAGGGAGGGGGGAAAAGAGACCCAGTACTTC. It yields the protein CAWREGGKETQYF.

Worth noting for this clonotype: This may be a read error, as it is one base from a much larger clone. As DNA, the CDR3 is TGCGCCAACAGCCAAGAAAACTTGGGGTATGGCTACACCTTC. Protein: CANSQENLGYGYTF. The rearrangement joins TRBV4-3 to TRBJ1-2; D gene ambiguous. CDR3 size: 14 residues. CDR1 and CDR2 from the germline V gene are LGHNA and YSLEER.

The sample holds many counts of this clonotype. The V gene is TRBV20-1, the J gene TRBJ2-2; the match to TRBD2 covers 7 bases. Per germline, CDR1 DFQATT and CDR2 SNEGSKA (reference sequence). J gave up 5 bases and V 5 bases, and 5 bases lay outside the gene matches. The CDR3 has 13 residues. CDR3 sequence: CSAPLSGTGELFF. In nucleotides, the CDR3 is TGCAGTGCTCCTCTTAGCGGGACCGGGGAGCTGTTTTTT.

This clonotype came up a few times. This sequence joins TRBV28 and TRBJ2-1; 14 positions agree with TRBD2. V trimming: 4 bases; J trimming: 15 bases; junction bases outside the gene matches: 8. Germline lookup yields CDR1 MDHEN and CDR2 SYDVKM. CDR3 length equals 14 residues. Here the CDR3 DNA reads TGTGCCAGCAGTTCCCCGGGACTAGCGGGAGAGGGGTTCTTC. Protein product: CASSSPGLAGEGFF.

This clonotype was detected ten times or more. This chain links TRBV5-1 with TRBJ2-3; possibly TRBD1 or TRBD2 for D (5 bases each). The CDR3 length is 17 residues. The germline V gene encodes CDR1 SGHRS and CDR2 YFSETQ. V lost 0 bases and J 1 base, leaving 15 bases between the germline ends. The CDR3 protein is CASSLGRGRDRTDTQYF. CDR3 nucleotide sequence: TGCGCCAGCAGCTTGGGCCGGGGACGGGACCGCACAGATACGCAGTATTTT. Supplemented by reference TRBV5-1 and TRBJ2-3, the full variable domain reads KAGVTQTPRYLIKTRGQQVTLSCSPISGHRSVSWYQQTPGQGLQFLFEYFSETQRNKGNFPGRFSGRQFSNSRSEMNVSTLELGDSALYLCASSLGRGRDRTDTQYFGPGTRLTVL.

As to this clonotype: A read error may produce the germline difference seen at one junction end. The V and J genes are TRBV6-5 and TRBJ2-7; either TRBD1 or TRBD2 may supply D (5 bases each). In germline, CDR1 is MNHEY, CDR2 SVGAGI. The length of the CDR3 is 14 residues. The DNA for the CDR3 is TGTGCCAGCCAGGAAAGTCCCCTTCAGGGAGAGCAGTGCTTC. The encoded protein is CASQESPLQGEQCF.

Note on this clonotype: A much larger clonotype is one base distant, so this may be a read error. This chain links TRBV20-1 with TRBJ2-1, with 8 bases fitting TRBD2. Per germline, CDR1 DFQATT and CDR2 SNEGSKA (reference sequence). The CDR3 sequence is 16 residues long. This CDR3 reads CSARVPPQRGYNGQFF. The CDR3 nucleotides read TGCAGTGCTAGAGTTCCCCCCCAGCGGGGGTACAATGGGCAGTTCTTC.

On this clonotype itself: A read error may produce the germline difference seen at one junction end. The rearrangement joins TRBV30 to TRBJ1-1; unclear D gene. The CDR3 loop spans 10 amino acids. Germline CDR1 GTSNPN, CDR2 SVGIG (reference sequence). Here the CDR3 DNA reads TGTGCCTGGGGAGGCTGGGCCGGGCTCTTT. It codes for CAWGGWAGLF.

The rearrangement joins TRBV25-1 to TRBJ2-1; 9 bases are a match to TRBD2. From germline, CDR1 is MGHDK and CDR2 SYGVNS. The trim removed 5 bases at V and 8 bases at J, leaving 7 bases unmatched. The CDR3 spans 14 residues. DNA of the CDR3: TGTGCCAGCAGTTTTAGCGGGAGTTCCGATGAGCAGTTCTTC. This encodes CASSFSGSSDEQFF.

This clonotype has at least ten counts. This chain links TRBV2 with TRBJ2-1; D gene uncertain. The CDR3 is 14 residues long. CDR1 and CDR2 (germline): SNHLY, FYNNEI. V was clipped by 4 bases and J by 3 bases, with 10 bases between them. The CDR3 spells CASSVDSLYNEQFF. CDR3 DNA sequence: TGTGCCAGCAGTGTAGATAGTCTCTACAATGAGCAGTTCTTC.

This clonotype was observed many times. The rearrangement links TRBV10-3 to TRBJ1-5, with D unclear. V was pared by 3 bases and J by 3 bases, with 9 bases between. CDR3 length equals 14 residues. Germline V gene sequence: CDR1 ENHRY, CDR2 SYGVKD. CDR3 region: CAISDGPSNQPQHF. The CDR3 DNA follows: TGTGCCATCAGTGATGGGCCGTCCAATCAGCCCCAGCATTTT.

This rearrangement joins TRBV18 to TRBJ2-1, with D possibly matching TRBD1 (5 bases). The germline V and J ends were trimmed by 4 bases and 10 bases, with 11 bases remaining between them. The germline V gene has CDR1 KGHSH and CDR2 LQKENI. The CDR3 has 12 amino acids. The CDR3 spells CASSQTNREQFF. In nucleotides, the CDR3 is TGTGCCAGCTCACAGACCAACAGGGAGCAGTTCTTC.

This clonotype occurred many times. V gene TRBV5-1 combines with J gene TRBJ2-1; D may match TRBD1 or TRBD2 (5 bases each). V shed 0 bases and J shed 4 bases, with 11 bases lying between them. Germline lookup yields CDR1 SGHRS and CDR2 YFSETQ. The CDR3 covers 15 residues. The CDR3: CASSLGVGRYNEQFF. The CDR3 region has the DNA TGCGCCAGCAGCTTGGGGGTGGGACGGTACAATGAGCAGTTCTTC.

This clonotype has a handful of counts. This chain uses TRBV29-1 with TRBJ2-1, with 8 bases lining up with TRBD2. The CDR3 covers 16 residues. In germline, CDR1 is SQVTM, CDR2 ANQGSEA. With V trimmed by 6 bases and J by 8 bases, 18 bases remained unmatched. In DNA form, the CDR3 reads TGCAGCGTCACCCTTCCCGGGAGGGGAGGTAGTCATGAGCAGTTCTTC. Translating it yields CSVTLPGRGGSHEQFF.